These 24 T cell receptor beta chains originate from one sample sequenced in a study of blood T cell repertoires in COVID-19 (dated by TCRdb to the early 2020s). Library generation was performed with the immunoSEQ multiplex PCR assay. As stored in TCRdb, this immuneACCESS dataset retains in-frame rearrangements with V and J assigned. A fraction of the clones does not appear; measured against another copy, unresolved V genes explain less than half of the discrepancy, and the remainder lacks a known reason. The table for this sample lists approximately 450,000 clones; 70% to 90% of them were counted only once. The ten largest clones add up to almost 2% of the sample. Sequencing used PBMCs or T cells enriched from blood (not recorded which). All receptors come from a young woman with acute COVID-19.

This sequence joins TRBV29-1 and TRBJ2-4; 7 bases are shared with TRBD2. CDR3 length: 15 residues. The J segment lost 7 bases and the V segment lost 2 bases, leaving 11 bases of the junction unmatched. Germline assignment: CDR1 SQVTM and CDR2 ANQGSEA. Here the CDR3 DNA reads TGCAGCGTTGAATCGTGGGCGGGAGCGGGGAACATTCAGTACTTC. It yields the protein CSVESWAGAGNIQYF.

The V gene is TRBV7-2, the J gene TRBJ1-2; 9 nucleotides agree with TRBD1. V dropped 0 bases and J dropped 2; count of bases not matched to a gene: 10. Germline V gene sequence: CDR1 SGHTA, CDR2 FQGNSA. The CDR3 runs 18 residues. CDR3 sequence reads: CASSLAGTGSYTNYGYTF. CDR3 in DNA: TGTGCCAGCAGCTTAGCCGGGACAGGGTCTTATACCAACTATGGCTACACCTTC. The entire variable domain, with the rest obtained from reference TRBV7-2 and TRBJ1-2, is as follows: GAGVSQSPSNKVTEKGKDVELRCDPISGHTALYWYRQSLGQGLEFLIYFQGNSAPDKSGLPSDRFSAERTGGSVSTLTIQRTQQEDSAVYLCASSLAGTGSYTNYGYTFGSGTRLTVV.

This chain joins TRBV10-2 and TRBJ2-1, with 8 bases lining up with TRBD2. Germline V gene sequence: CDR1 WSHSY, CDR2 SAAADI. Trimming at V came to 4 bases and at J to 14 bases, leaving 4 bases not matched to a gene. The CDR3 covers 11 residues. CDR3 loop: CASSAGRGEFF. For the CDR3, the DNA is TGCGCCAGCAGTGCCGGGCGGGGGGAGTTCTTC.

V gene TRBV30 combines with J gene TRBJ1-1; D unclear. Germline V gene sequence: CDR1 GTSNPN, CDR2 SVGIG (reference sequence). Trimming left V 4 bases short and J 2 bases short, with 8 bases between. CDR3 length equals 12 residues. The CDR3 DNA reads TGTGCCTGGAACAGACCTAACACTGAAGCTTTCTTT. It encodes CAWNRPNTEAFF.

This clone was picked up one time. J is TRBJ1-2 and V is TRBV25-1; weak D call: TRBD1 (5 bases). The V end was cut by 2 bases, the J end by 0 bases, with 13 bases between. The CDR3 is 16 amino acids. Germline V gene data show CDR1 as MGHDK and CDR2 as SYGVNS. The CDR3 is CASSEATALANYGYTF. The CDR3 DNA reads as TGTGCCAGCAGTGAAGCGACAGCCCTAGCTAACTATGGCTACACCTTC.

J is TRBJ1-4 and V is TRBV7-9, with 7 bases fitting TRBD1. Germline CDR1 SEHNR, CDR2 FQNEAQ (reference sequence). The junction had 4 bases not matched to a gene; V was cut back by 5 bases and J by 1 base. The CDR3 length is 15 residues. In nucleotides, the CDR3 is TGTGCCAGCAGCCCCGGGGACAGAACTAATGAAAAACTGTTTTTT. Amino acid sequence: CASSPGDRTNEKLFF.

This chain links TRBV19 with TRBJ1-5; 8 positions agree with TRBD1. In germline, CDR1 is LNHDA, CDR2 SQIVND (reference sequence). J gave up 5 bases and V 4 bases, and 10 bases lay outside the gene matches. This CDR3 has 16 residues. The chain's CDR3 is CASSTWGTGGDQPQHF. The CDR3 nucleotides read TGTGCCAGTAGTACATGGGGCACAGGGGGGGATCAGCCCCAGCATTTT. The full variable domain, in which reference TRBV19 and TRBJ1-5 provide the parts outside the CDR3, is DGGITQSPKYLFRKEGQNVTLSCEQNLNHDAMYWYRQDPGQGLRLIYYSQIVNDFQKGDIAEGYSVSREKKESFPLTVTSAQKNPTAFYLCASSTWGTGGDQPQHFGDGTRLSIL.

Turning to this clone: Germline and junction disagree at one end, which may indicate a read error. The genes are TRBV7-7 and TRBJ2-7; 8 bases agree with TRBD2. Germline V gene lookup returns CDR1 SSHAT and CDR2 FNYEAQ (reference sequence). The CDR3 totals 15 residues. For the CDR3, the DNA is TGTGCTAGCAGCTTGAGTGCGGGGGGCCAGTACGAGCAGTACTTC. This encodes CASSLSAGGQYEQYF. The full variable domain, with the rest looked up from reference TRBV7-7 and TRBJ2-7, is GAGVSQSPRYKVTKRGQDVTLRCDPISSHATLYWYQQALGQGPEFLTYFNYEAQPDKSGLPSDRFSAERPEGSISTLTIQRTEQRDSAMYRCASSLSAGGQYEQYFGPGTRLTVT.

The chain links TRBV15 to TRBJ1-2; TRBD1 might be the D (5 bases). CDR1 is LNHNV and CDR2 is YYDKDF in the germline V gene (reference sequence). This CDR3 has 19 residues. V lost 0 bases and J lost 3, with 23 bases in between. CDR3 sequence reads: CATSRDWEGPQPNDYGYTF. CDR3 DNA sequence: TGTGCCACCAGCAGAGATTGGGAGGGGCCCCAACCAAACGACTATGGCTACACCTTC.

V and J are TRBV6-2 or TRBV6-3 and TRBJ2-7, with D possibly TRBD1 on 6 matching bases. The CDR3 sequence is 14 residues long. The V and J ends lost 2 bases and 4 bases respectively, with 12 bases between them. Germline lookup yields CDR1 MNHEY and CDR2 SVGEGT. The DNA of the CDR3 is TGTGCCAGCAGTTACCCCAGGGGTCGTTACGAGCAGTACTTC. Translation gives CASSYPRGRYEQYF.

This sequence joins TRBV30 and TRBJ1-5; TRBD1 might be the D (6 bases). The CDR3 runs 15 residues. Per the germline V gene, CDR1 is GTSNPN and CDR2 is SVGIG (reference sequence). Trimming removed 4 bases at V and 0 bases at J, with 13 bases between. The CDR3 spells CAWTKDSNSNQPQHF. The CDR3 DNA follows: TGTGCCTGGACCAAGGACAGTAATAGCAATCAGCCCCAGCATTTT.

This chain connects TRBV5-5 to TRBJ1-5; 8 nucleotides match TRBD1. CDR1 and CDR2 (germline): SGHKS, YYEKEE (reference sequence). The CDR3 runs 16 residues. J lost 7 bases, V lost 1 base, and 10 bases had no gene match. CDR3 bases: TGTGCCAGCAGCTTGCAGGGGGCAGGGGGTGGGCAGCCCCAGCATTTT. This gives the protein CASSLQGAGGGQPQHF.

This sequence joins TRBV10-1 and TRBJ2-1; D is undetermined. The germline CDR1 and CDR2 sequences are WNHNN and SYGVQD (reference sequence). Trimming took off 4 bases at V and 0 bases at J, with 4 bases between the two ends. This CDR3 comprises 13 residues. The CDR3 nucleotides are TGCGCCAGCAGTGGAGACTCCTACAATGAGCAGTTCTTC. This sequence encodes CASSGDSYNEQFF.

The chain is built from TRBV12-5 and TRBJ1-2; D unclear. The CDR3 is 13 amino acids. Germline CDR1 is LGHNT and CDR2 is FRNRAP. V shed 7 bases and J shed 8 bases, with 17 bases lying between them. CDR3: CASDGGSGGGYTF. The CDR3 region has the DNA TGTGCTAGTGACGGAGGATCGGGAGGCGGCTACACCTTC.

The chain is built from TRBV19 and TRBJ1-2, with 7 bases that match TRBD1. Germline V gene lookup returns CDR1 LNHDA and CDR2 SQIVND (reference sequence). After removal of 7 bases from V and 0 bases from J, the junction contained 11 bases not matched to a gene. The CDR3 contains 16 residues. The CDR3 nucleotides are TGTGCCAGTACCGTGACAGGGCGCCCTTCTAACTATGGCTACACCTTC. This codes for CASTVTGRPSNYGYTF.

The chain joins TRBV5-1 to TRBJ1-5; D is unclear. This CDR3 region has 14 residues. The germline V gene has CDR1 SGHRS and CDR2 YFSETQ. The V and J ends lost 4 bases and 4 bases respectively, with 12 bases between them. CDR3 sequence reads: CASSRGGSNQPQHF. CDR3 DNA sequence: TGCGCCAGCAGCCGCGGAGGGTCTAATCAGCCCCAGCATTTT.

The chain combines TRBV2 with TRBJ1-2; 7 bases are shared with TRBD1. Germline assignment: CDR1 SNHLY and CDR2 FYNNEI. This CDR3 has 14 amino acids. V shed 2 bases, J shed 8 bases, and the junction held 8 bases outside the gene matches. CDR3 sequence reads: CASSELQGLEGYTF. The CDR3, as DNA: TGTGCCAGCAGTGAACTACAGGGGTTGGAGGGCTACACCTTC.

V gene TRBV6-4 combines with J gene TRBJ1-5; tentative D call: TRBD1 (5 bases). Per the germline V gene, CDR1 is MRHNA and CDR2 is SNTAGT. The CDR3 length is 14 residues. Between the trimmed V and J ends, which lost 7 bases and 2 bases, there was a span of 12 bases. CDR3 residues: CASNCDSGNQPQHF. The DNA of the CDR3 is TGTGCCAGCAATTGCGACAGCGGCAATCAGCCCCAGCATTTT.

CDR3 coding DNA: TGTGCCAGCAGCCAGGGCGGGGGGGCGAGGTACGAGCAGTACTTC. It yields the protein CASSQGGGARYEQYF. The gene calls are TRBV3-1 (or the pseudogene TRBV3-2) and TRBJ2-7; 9 nucleotides match TRBD2. This CDR3 has 15 residues. Trimming took 3 bases from V and 4 from J; bases not matched to a gene: 7. Germline V gives CDR1 LGHDT, CDR2 YNNKEL (reference sequence).

The V and J genes are TRBV9 and TRBJ2-2, with 9 bases aligning to TRBD1. CDR1 and CDR2 from the germline V gene are SGDLS and YYNGEE. The CDR3 spans 16 residues. V shed 4 bases and J 4 bases; nucleotides not matched to a gene: 8. The CDR3: CASSPTGTGSTGELFF. The CDR3 region has the DNA TGTGCCAGCAGCCCCACCGGGACAGGGAGCACCGGGGAGCTGTTTTTT. Drawing the rest from reference TRBV9 and TRBJ2-2, the complete variable domain is DSGVTQTPKHLITATGQRVTLRCSPRSGDLSVYWYQQSLDQGLQFLIQYYNGEERAKGNILERFSAQQFPDLHSELNLSSLELGDSALYFCASSPTGTGSTGELFFGEGSRLTVL.

About this clone itself: A read error may account for a junction end that differs from germline. This chain uses TRBV7-2 with TRBJ2-1, with 9 bases that match TRBD2. This CDR3 has 14 amino acids. The germline CDR1 and CDR2 sequences are SGHTA and FQGNSA. The CDR3, as DNA: TGTGCCAGCAGTTTAGCGGGAGTCATCCATGAGCAGTTCTTC. Protein: CASSLAGVIHEQFF. The entire variable domain, with the rest obtained from reference TRBV7-2 and TRBJ2-1, is as follows: GAGVSQSPSNKVTEKGKDVELRCDPISGHTALYWYRQSLGQGLEFLIYFQGNSAPDKSGLPSDRFSAERTGGSVSTLTIQRTQQEDSAVYLCASSLAGVIHEQFFGPGTRLTVL.

The chain links TRBV7-2 to TRBJ2-7, with unresolved D. The CDR3 covers 12 residues. The V and J ends lost 1 base and 3 bases respectively, with 4 bases between them. Germline CDR1 and CDR2: SGHTA and FQGNSA. This chain's CDR3 is CASSLVFYEQYF. DNA of the CDR3: TGTGCCAGCAGCTTAGTATTCTACGAGCAGTACTTC.

This chain links TRBV2 with TRBJ2-1; 7 bases map to TRBD1. Per germline, CDR1 SNHLY and CDR2 FYNNEI. The trim removed 8 bases at V and 0 bases at J, leaving 4 bases unmatched. The CDR3 has 14 residues. The CDR3 spells CASLGQSSYNEQFF. DNA of the CDR3: TGTGCCAGCCTGGGACAGAGCTCCTACAATGAGCAGTTCTTC.

This chain uses TRBV6-1 with TRBJ1-3, with D possibly being TRBD1 (6 bases). V lost 8 bases to trimming and J lost 0 bases, with 20 bases between them. Germline values: CDR1 MNHNS, CDR2 SASEGT. This CDR3 spans 17 amino acids. CDR3 bases: TGTGCCAGCCGTGGACCGGGACACTATCTCTCTGGAAACACCATATATTTT. This translates into CASRGPGHYLSGNTIYF.